The clone carrying this TCR beta chain was seen more than once but under ten times. Its antigen is currently unknown. Healthy Caucasians supplied all donations. This entry belongs to a study of identical twins. Study observations and caveats: In monozygotic twins, models underestimated the sharing of out-of-frame TCR alpha. Beta out-of-frame twin sharing showed a weaker excess. A cross-sectional statistical analysis, not follow-up of the same donors, supported the conclusions.

Using its own MiXCR run on the 5' RACE reads, TCRdb lists one record per CDR3 protein. The sample lists some 1,700,000 distinct CDR3 sequences, around 33% occurring once. This CDR3 is 16 amino acids long. CDR1 and CDR2 (germline): MDHEN, SYDVKM. V and J are TRBV28 and TRBJ2-4; 10 bases agree with TRBD2. The DNA end is more similar to TRBJ2-7, so the J call may be wrong. The sequence came from a newborn girl in good health. The material sequenced was cord blood. The CDR3 DNA reads TGTGCCAGCAGTTTTCCCTTAGCGGGAGGAGGGTACGAGCAGTACTTC. Its translation: CASSFPLAGGGYEQYF.